Presented here are 30 T cell receptor beta chains from one specimen sequenced in a study of molecular identifiers for immune sequencing clone quantification. TCRdb re-analysed the PCR reads in MiXCR, keeping a single row per CDR3 protein. The sample has 60,000 to 65,000 distinct CDR3 sequences, about 19% seen once. Sequenced sample: naive CD8+ T cells from blood, with Jurkat cell RNA spiked in. Noted subset: FACS-sorted CD8+CD4-CCR7+CD45RA+ naive T cells. All receptors come from a human donor in good health. Some libraries in this study had Jurkat cell RNA spiked in.

This clonotype was observed many times. This chain uses TRBV7-8 with TRBJ2-2; TRBD2 is a possible D gene (5 bases). With 10 bases removed from V and 0 bases from J, the gap between germline ends came to 9 bases. Germline V gene data show CDR1 as SGHVS and CDR2 as FQNEAQ. The CDR3 totals 13 residues. The CDR3: CATRGSNTGELFF. As DNA, the CDR3 is TGTGCCACCCGGGGTTCGAACACCGGGGAGCTGTTTTTT.

In this sample, this clonotype turned up many times. This chain joins TRBV24-1 and TRBJ2-1; weak D call: TRBD2 (6 bases). Trimming left V 4 bases short and J 5 bases short, with 17 bases between. The CDR3 sequence is 16 residues long. Germline V CDR1 and CDR2: KGHDR, SFDVKD. CDR3 sequence: CATSDPRDWSNNEQFF. The CDR3 region has the DNA TGTGCCACCAGTGACCCCCGGGACTGGAGCAACAATGAGCAGTTCTTC.

This clonotype has only one observation. Being one base from a much bigger clone, this may be a read error. CDR3 in amino acids: CASSLPGSGTDTRYF. CDR3 sequence (DNA): TGTGCCAGCAGTTTACCCGGGAGCGGCACAGATACGCGGTATTTT. The rearrangement uses TRBV28 and TRBJ2-3; possibly TRBD2 for D (6 bases). Germline V gives CDR1 MDHEN, CDR2 SYDVKM. This CDR3 contains 15 residues.

This clonotype has only a few counts. The CDR3 DNA follows: TGCAGCGTTGAATCCGTGATTGGCTACACCTTC. Its protein product is CSVESVIGYTF. The V call is TRBV29-1, the J call TRBJ1-2, with no clear D. This CDR3 is 11 amino acids long. Germline V gives CDR1 SQVTM, CDR2 ANQGSEA. Trimming removed 2 bases from V and 7 bases from J, with 8 bases in between.

The table lists this clonotype with many counts. The rearrangement uses TRBV29-1 and TRBJ2-3; D may be TRBD1 (5 bases). Germline assignment: CDR1 SQVTM and CDR2 ANQGSEA. The CDR3 consists of 14 residues. V lost 2 bases, J lost 4 bases, and 13 bases lay in between. CDR3 nucleotides: TGCAGCGTTGAAAACGGGCAGGGTCCAGATACGCAGTATTTT. The encoded protein is CSVENGQGPDTQYF.

In this sample, this clonotype turned up many times. The J gene is TRBJ2-2, the V gene TRBV6-1, with 7 bases identical to TRBD2. CDR1 and CDR2 from the germline V gene are MNHNS and SASEGT. J gave up 4 bases and V 6 bases, and 8 bases lay outside the gene matches. CDR3 length equals 15 residues. This chain's CDR3 is CASSRISGFTGELFF. The DNA for the CDR3 is TGTGCCAGCAGCCGGATTAGCGGGTTCACCGGGGAGCTGTTTTTT.

The sample holds many counts of this clonotype. The rearrangement joins TRBV6-5 to TRBJ2-3, with TRBD2 as a possible D gene (6 bases). Germline V lookup: CDR1 MNHEY, CDR2 SVGAGI. The CDR3 is 14 residues long. Trimming cost V 10 bases and J 2 bases, with 16 bases left between them. The CDR3 protein is CATQSRDSTDTQYF. DNA for the CDR3: TGTGCCACCCAATCCCGGGACTCCACAGATACGCAGTATTTT.

This clonotype appeared a few times. This chain connects TRBV12-3 or TRBV12-4 to TRBJ1-2, with TRBD1 as a possible D gene (5 bases). CDR3 length: 14 residues. V shed 2 bases and J shed 5 bases, with 12 bases lying between them. The CDR3 DNA reads as TGTGCCAGCAGTTTAATGCTGGGGCTATATGGCTACACCTTC. Translating gives CASSLMLGLYGYTF.

As for this clonotype: Since a much larger clone is just one base distant, this may be a read error. The V gene is TRBV19, the J gene TRBJ2-1; weak D call: TRBD1 (5 bases). Per germline, CDR1 LNHDA and CDR2 SQIVND (reference sequence). The CDR3 contains 12 residues. The CDR3 spells CASSKGYNERFF. The CDR3 nucleotides are TGTGCCAGTAGTAAGGGGTACAATGAGCGGTTCTTC.

This clonotype was seen only a few times. The chain couples TRBV12-3 or TRBV12-4 to TRBJ2-3; weak D call: TRBD2 (5 bases). This CDR3 is built from 12 residues. V lost 4 bases, J lost 5 bases, and 7 bases lay in between. CDR3: CASSWTGDTQYF. As DNA, the CDR3 is TGTGCCAGCAGTTGGACTGGAGATACGCAGTATTTT.

V usage is TRBV4-1 and J usage is TRBJ2-5, with a weak D call TRBD1 (6 bases). Germline CDR1 MGHRA, CDR2 YSYEKL. The V end lost 4 bases, the J end lost 1 base, and 16 bases lay between the germline ends. The CDR3 totals 16 residues. CDR3 sequence (DNA): TGCGCCAGCAGCCCAAGAACAGGGTCGGTCCAAGAGACCCAGTACTTC. Translation: CASSPRTGSVQETQYF.

This clonotype has ten or more counts. V and J are TRBV6-1 and TRBJ1-1; D gene uncertain. The V and J ends lost 0 bases and 2 bases respectively, with 7 bases between them. This CDR3 has 14 amino acids. Germline V lookup: CDR1 MNHNS, CDR2 SASEGT. This CDR3 reads CASSEARVNTEAFF. The DNA of the CDR3 is TGTGCCAGCAGTGAAGCTAGGGTTAACACTGAAGCTTTCTTT.

Points on this clonotype: Just one base apart from a much larger clone, this may be a read error. J is TRBJ2-5 and V is TRBV19, with 7 bases fitting TRBD2. Germline assignment: CDR1 LNHDA and CDR2 SQIVND (reference sequence). The CDR3 sequence is 16 residues long. In DNA form, the CDR3 reads TGTGCCGGTAGTCCCGCCCCAGGAGCGGGACAAGAGACCCAGTACTTC. Encoded protein: CAGSPAPGAGQETQYF.

Comment on this clonotype: This may be a read error, as it is one base from a much larger clone. The gene calls are TRBV3-1 and TRBJ1-1; the D is unclear. Deletions cut 1 base from V and 3 bases from J, with 9 bases between. Germline CDR1 is LGHDT and CDR2 is YNNKEL (reference sequence). CDR3 size: 14 residues. The CDR3 coding sequence is TGTGCCAGCAGCCAAGGCAGTTGGGACACTGAAGCTTTCTTT. Amino acid sequence: CASSQGSWDTEAFF.

This clonotype was recorded many times. V usage is TRBV5-4 and J usage is TRBJ2-7; possibly TRBD1 or TRBD2 for D (5 bases each). The ends were cut back, 4 bases at V and 2 bases at J, with 22 bases in the middle. The CDR3 loop spans 17 amino acids. CDR1 is SGHNT and CDR2 is YYREEE in the germline V gene (reference sequence). This CDR3 reads CASSAPGRSTETYEQYF. CDR3 bases: TGTGCCAGCAGCGCCCCGGGACGAAGTACAGAGACCTACGAGCAGTACTTC.

Many counts were recorded for this clonotype. The chain joins TRBV30 to TRBJ2-7; D assignment may be TRBD1 or TRBD2 (5 bases each). The CDR3 is 13 residues long. CDR1 is GTSNPN, CDR2 SVGIG, per germline (reference sequence). V was clipped by 3 bases and J by 6 bases, with 15 bases between them. The CDR3 here is CAWRPGALPEQYF. The CDR3 DNA reads TGTGCCTGGAGGCCCGGGGCCCTCCCCGAGCAGTACTTC.

The rearrangement uses TRBV3-1 and TRBJ2-1; D is ambiguous. V gave up 3 bases and J gave up 2 bases, with 2 bases separating them. CDR1 and CDR2 from the germline V gene are LGHDT and YNNKEL (reference sequence). The CDR3 has 12 amino acids. The CDR3 DNA sequence: TGTGCCAGCAGCCATCCCTACAATGAGCAGTTCTTC. Protein product: CASSHPYNEQFF.

This clonotype occurred many times. The genes are TRBV10-3 and TRBJ2-3; 7 bases fit TRBD2. This CDR3 is 16 amino acids long. From germline, CDR1 is ENHRY and CDR2 SYGVKD. V lost 4 bases, J lost 6 bases, and 13 bases stayed unmatched. The CDR3 DNA is TGTGCCATCAGTGGTCGGGACTATAGGGGTTCGGATACGCAGTATTTT. It yields the protein CAISGRDYRGSDTQYF.

The sample holds many counts of this clonotype. The chain joins TRBV20-1 to TRBJ2-7; no reliable D call. The CDR3 is 13 residues long. V was cut by 2 bases and J by 2 bases, with 10 bases left in between. CDR1 DFQATT and CDR2 SNEGSKA come from the germline V gene (reference sequence). CDR3 in DNA: TGCAGTGCTAGACAAGCAGATACCTACGAGCAGTACTTC. This sequence encodes CSARQADTYEQYF.

The sample holds many counts of this clonotype. The chain joins TRBV28 to TRBJ2-7, with D unclear. Trimming shortened V by 1 base and J by 3 bases, and 4 bases separated the two germline ends. This CDR3 is 12 amino acids long. Germline CDR1 is MDHEN and CDR2 is SYDVKM. Here the CDR3 reads CASSLSDYEQYF. The CDR3 DNA follows: TGTGCCAGCAGTTTATCAGACTACGAGCAGTACTTC.

This clonotype has at least ten counts. This sequence joins TRBV25-1 and TRBJ2-7; no firm D call. Germline CDR1 MGHDK, CDR2 SYGVNS. V lost 1 base, J lost 3 bases, and 13 bases lay in between. The CDR3 is 15 residues long. In DNA, the CDR3 is TGTGCCAGCAGTGAATTCCCAGAAGGGTTCTACGAGCAGTACTTC. Amino acids: CASSEFPEGFYEQYF.

J is TRBJ1-6 and V is TRBV27; D is perhaps TRBD1 (6 bases). V gave up 10 bases and J gave up 11 bases, with 15 bases separating them. Germline V gene data show CDR1 as MNHEY and CDR2 as SMNVEV (reference sequence). CDR3 length: 12 residues. This chain's CDR3 is CATKTGVAPLHF. DNA of the CDR3: TGTGCCACCAAGACAGGAGTAGCACCCCTCCACTTT.

This clonotype was picked up a small number of times. The V gene is TRBV20-1, the J gene TRBJ2-5; 7 nucleotides agree with TRBD2. V shed 0 bases, J shed 2 bases, and the junction held 6 bases outside the gene matches. Germline-derived CDR1 and CDR2 are DFQATT and SNEGSKA (reference sequence). This CDR3 is built from 15 residues. The CDR3 is CSARDREGRQETQYF. The DNA of the CDR3 is TGCAGTGCTAGAGATAGGGAGGGCAGACAAGAGACCCAGTACTTC.

This clonotype was recorded at least ten times. This chain links TRBV4-1 with TRBJ2-3; D might be TRBD1 (5 bases). V was cut by 2 bases and J by 0 bases, with 9 bases left in between. The CDR3 contains 15 residues. CDR1 and CDR2 (germline): MGHRA, YSYEKL. In nucleotides, the CDR3 is TGCGCCAGCAGCCAACTGGGGCTCAGCACAGATACGCAGTATTTT. Its protein product is CASSQLGLSTDTQYF.

The rearrangement joins TRBV6-2 or TRBV6-3 to TRBJ2-2; TRBD2 matches at 10 bases. The junction had 8 bases not matched to a gene; V was cut back by 6 bases and J by 1 base. This CDR3 has 17 residues. The germline V gene encodes CDR1 MNHEY and CDR2 SVGEGT. DNA of the CDR3: TGTGCCAGCAGCGCAGATTTAGCGGGAGGGAACACCGGGGAGCTGTTTTTT. It encodes CASSADLAGGNTGELFF.

This clonotype was observed many times. The rearrangement links TRBV20-1 to TRBJ2-7, with a possible D match to TRBD1 (5 bases). Germline V CDR1 and CDR2: DFQATT, SNEGSKA (reference sequence). The germline V and J ends were trimmed by 4 bases and 3 bases, with 13 bases remaining between them. This CDR3 has 13 residues. CDR3 sequence: CSAIVPDSYEQYF. CDR3 sequence (DNA): TGCAGTGCTATAGTCCCCGACAGCTACGAGCAGTACTTC.

The sample holds many counts of this clonotype. The chain links TRBV6-5 to TRBJ1-4; D remains ambiguous. Germline V lookup: CDR1 MNHEY, CDR2 SVGAGI. The germline V and J ends were trimmed by 8 bases and 5 bases, with 12 bases remaining between them. The CDR3 has 13 residues. The CDR3 spells CASYGFSNEKLFF. Written as DNA, the CDR3 is TGTGCCAGCTACGGGTTCTCGAATGAAAAACTGTTTTTT.

The sample holds many counts of this clonotype. CDR3 protein: CASSMYHFASEKLFF. The CDR3 DNA sequence: TGTGCCAGTAGTATGTACCACTTCGCTAGTGAAAAACTGTTTTTT. The rearrangement joins TRBV19 to TRBJ1-4; no definite D call. CDR1 LNHDA and CDR2 SQIVND come from the germline V gene (reference sequence). There are 15 residues in the CDR3. The germline V and J ends were trimmed by 3 bases and 7 bases, with 15 bases remaining between them.

This clonotype was observed a handful of times. The rearrangement uses TRBV3-1 and TRBJ2-1, with no clear D. Trimming removed 4 bases at V and 10 bases at J, with 14 bases between. The CDR3 consists of 13 residues. Germline V lookup: CDR1 LGHDT, CDR2 YNNKEL (reference sequence). The CDR3 is CASSLSLVREQFF. The CDR3 nucleotides are TGTGCCAGCAGCCTTTCACTCGTACGGGAGCAGTTCTTC.

This clonotype was counted between two and nine times. The chain employs TRBV5-6 and TRBJ1-1, with D unclear. Trimming stripped 1 base from V and 4 bases from J, with 8 bases between. Germline V gives CDR1 SGHDT, CDR2 YYEEEE. The CDR3 consists of 13 residues. CDR3 DNA: TGTGCCAGCAGCTTGTCAGCGACCACTGAAGCTTTCTTT. Its translation: CASSLSATTEAFF.